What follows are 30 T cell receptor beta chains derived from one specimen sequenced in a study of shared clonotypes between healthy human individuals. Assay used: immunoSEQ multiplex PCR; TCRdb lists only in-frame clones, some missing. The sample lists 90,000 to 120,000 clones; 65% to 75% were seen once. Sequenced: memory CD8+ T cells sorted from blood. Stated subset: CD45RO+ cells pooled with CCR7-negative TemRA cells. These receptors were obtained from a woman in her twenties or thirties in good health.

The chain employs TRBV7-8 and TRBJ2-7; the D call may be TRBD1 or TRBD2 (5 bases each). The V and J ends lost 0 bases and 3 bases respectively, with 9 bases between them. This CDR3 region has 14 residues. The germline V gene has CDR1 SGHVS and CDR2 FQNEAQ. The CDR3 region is CASSLAEGYYEQYF. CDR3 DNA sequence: TGTGCCAGCAGCTTAGCTGAGGGGTACTACGAGCAGTACTTC.

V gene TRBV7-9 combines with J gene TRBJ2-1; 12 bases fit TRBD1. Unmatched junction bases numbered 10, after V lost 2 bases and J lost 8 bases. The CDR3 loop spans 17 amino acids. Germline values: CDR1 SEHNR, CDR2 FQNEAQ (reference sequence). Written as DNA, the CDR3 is TGTGCCAGCAGCTTACCCCTGGGACAGGGGGCGCGGGATGAGCAGTTCTTC. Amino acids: CASSLPLGQGARDEQFF.

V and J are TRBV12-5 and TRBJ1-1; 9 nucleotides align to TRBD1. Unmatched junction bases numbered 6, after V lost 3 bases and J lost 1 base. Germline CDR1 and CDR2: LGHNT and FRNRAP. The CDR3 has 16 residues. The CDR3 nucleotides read TGTGCTAGTGGTTTAGACTCGGACAGGGGGAACACTGAAGCTTTCTTT. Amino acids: CASGLDSDRGNTEAFF.

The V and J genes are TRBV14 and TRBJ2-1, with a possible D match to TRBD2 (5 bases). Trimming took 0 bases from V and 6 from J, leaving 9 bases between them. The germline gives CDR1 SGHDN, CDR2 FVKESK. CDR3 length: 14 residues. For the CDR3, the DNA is TGTGCCAGCAGCCAAGATACTAGACGCAATGAGCAGTTCTTC. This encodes CASSQDTRRNEQFF.

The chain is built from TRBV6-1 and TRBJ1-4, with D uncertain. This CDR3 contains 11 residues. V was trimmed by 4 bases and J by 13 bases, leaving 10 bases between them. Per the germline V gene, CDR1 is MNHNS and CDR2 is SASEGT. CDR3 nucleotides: TGTGCCAGCAGTGGTTGGGTTCGACTGTTTTTT. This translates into CASSGWVRLFF.

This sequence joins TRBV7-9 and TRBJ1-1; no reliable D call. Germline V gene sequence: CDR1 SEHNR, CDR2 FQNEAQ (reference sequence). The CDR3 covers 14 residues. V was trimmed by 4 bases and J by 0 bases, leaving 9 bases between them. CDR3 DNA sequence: TGTGCCAGCAGCTCCGGACGGATGAACACTGAAGCTTTCTTT. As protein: CASSSGRMNTEAFF.

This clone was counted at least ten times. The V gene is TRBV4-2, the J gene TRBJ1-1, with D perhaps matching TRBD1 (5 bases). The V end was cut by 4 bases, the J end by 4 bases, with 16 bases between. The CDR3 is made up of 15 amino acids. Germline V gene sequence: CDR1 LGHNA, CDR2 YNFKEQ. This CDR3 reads CASSRLTEGSTEAFF. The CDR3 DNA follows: TGTGCCAGCAGCCGACTGACAGAAGGGAGCACTGAAGCTTTCTTT.

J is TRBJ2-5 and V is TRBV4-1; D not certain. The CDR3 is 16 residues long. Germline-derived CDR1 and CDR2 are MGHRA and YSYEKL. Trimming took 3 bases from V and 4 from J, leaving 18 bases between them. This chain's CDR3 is CASSHLRAHSRETQYF. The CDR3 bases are TGCGCCAGCAGCCATCTCCGAGCCCATAGTCGAGAGACCCAGTACTTC.

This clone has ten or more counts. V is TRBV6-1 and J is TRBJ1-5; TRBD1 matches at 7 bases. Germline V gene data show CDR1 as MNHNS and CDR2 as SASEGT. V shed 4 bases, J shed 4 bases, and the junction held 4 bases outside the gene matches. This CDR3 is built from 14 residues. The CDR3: CASSATGENQPQHF. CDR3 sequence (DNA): TGTGCCAGCAGTGCAACAGGGGAGAATCAGCCCCAGCATTTT.

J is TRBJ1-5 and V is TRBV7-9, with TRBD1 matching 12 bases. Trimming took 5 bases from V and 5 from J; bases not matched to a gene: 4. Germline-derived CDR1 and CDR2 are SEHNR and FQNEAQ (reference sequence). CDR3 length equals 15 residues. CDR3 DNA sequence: TGTGCCAGCAGCGGGGGACAGGGGGCATATCAGCCCCAGCATTTT. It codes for CASSGGQGAYQPQHF.

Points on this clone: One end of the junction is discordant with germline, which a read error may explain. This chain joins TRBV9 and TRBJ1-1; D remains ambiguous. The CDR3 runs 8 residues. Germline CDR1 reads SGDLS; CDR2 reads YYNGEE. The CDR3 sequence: CASSVGNF. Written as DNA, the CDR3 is TGTGCCAGCAGCGTAGGAAACTTT.

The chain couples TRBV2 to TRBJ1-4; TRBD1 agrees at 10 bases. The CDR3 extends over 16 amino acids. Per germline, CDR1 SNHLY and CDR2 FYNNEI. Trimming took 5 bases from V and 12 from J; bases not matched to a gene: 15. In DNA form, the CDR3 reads TGTGCCAGCAGTACGAGCGAGACAGGGGGCTCGAAGGAACTGTTTTTT. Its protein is CASSTSETGGSKELFF.

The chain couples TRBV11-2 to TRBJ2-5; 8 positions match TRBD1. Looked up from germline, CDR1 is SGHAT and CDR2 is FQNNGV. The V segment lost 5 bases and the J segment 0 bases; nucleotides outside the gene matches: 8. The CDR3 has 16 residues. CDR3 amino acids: CASSGTGARYQETQYF. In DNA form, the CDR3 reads TGTGCCAGCAGCGGGACAGGCGCGCGGTACCAAGAGACCCAGTACTTC.

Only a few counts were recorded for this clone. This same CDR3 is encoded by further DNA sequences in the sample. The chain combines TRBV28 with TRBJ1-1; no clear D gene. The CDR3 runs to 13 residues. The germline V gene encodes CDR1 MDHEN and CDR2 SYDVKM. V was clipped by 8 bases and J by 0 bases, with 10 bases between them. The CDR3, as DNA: TGTGCCAGCCGTGGAACCTTGAACACTGAAGCTTTCTTT. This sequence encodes CASRGTLNTEAFF.

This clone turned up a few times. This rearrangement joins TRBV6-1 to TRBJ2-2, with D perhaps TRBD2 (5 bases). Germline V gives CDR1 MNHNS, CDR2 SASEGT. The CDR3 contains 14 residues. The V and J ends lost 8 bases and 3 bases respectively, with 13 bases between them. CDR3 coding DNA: TGTGCCAGCGTCCGGGGTATGGACACCGGGGAGCTGTTTTTT. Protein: CASVRGMDTGELFF.

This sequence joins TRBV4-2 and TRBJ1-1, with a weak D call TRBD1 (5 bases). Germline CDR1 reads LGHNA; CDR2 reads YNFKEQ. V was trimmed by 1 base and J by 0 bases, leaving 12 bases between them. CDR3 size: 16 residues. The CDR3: CASSQAFRVMNTEAFF. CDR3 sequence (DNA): TGTGCCAGCAGCCAAGCGTTCAGGGTTATGAACACTGAAGCTTTCTTT.

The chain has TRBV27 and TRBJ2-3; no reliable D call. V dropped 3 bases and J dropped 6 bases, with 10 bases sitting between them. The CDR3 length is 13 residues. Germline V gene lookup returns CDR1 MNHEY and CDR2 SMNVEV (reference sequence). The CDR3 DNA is TGTGCCAGCAGTTTGATTCGCGAGGATACGCAGTATTTT. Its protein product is CASSLIREDTQYF.

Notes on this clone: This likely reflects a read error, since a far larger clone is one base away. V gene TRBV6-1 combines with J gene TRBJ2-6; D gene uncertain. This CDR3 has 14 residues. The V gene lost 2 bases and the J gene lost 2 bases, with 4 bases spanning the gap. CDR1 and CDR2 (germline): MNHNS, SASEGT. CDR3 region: CASSEPPGANVLTF. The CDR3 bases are TGTGCCAGCAGTGAACCCCCTGGGGCCAACGTCCTGACTTTC.

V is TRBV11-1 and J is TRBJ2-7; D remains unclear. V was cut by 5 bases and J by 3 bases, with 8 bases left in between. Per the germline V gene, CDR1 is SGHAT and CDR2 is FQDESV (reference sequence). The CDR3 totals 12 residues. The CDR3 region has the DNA TGTGCCAGCAGCCAGACATTCTACGAGCAGTACTTC. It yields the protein CASSQTFYEQYF. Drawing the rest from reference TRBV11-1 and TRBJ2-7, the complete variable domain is EAEVAQSPRYKITEKSQAVAFWCDPISGHATLYWYRQILGQGPELLVQFQDESVVDDSQLPKDRFSAERLKGVDSTLKIQPAELGDSAMYLCASSQTFYEQYFGPGTRLTVT.

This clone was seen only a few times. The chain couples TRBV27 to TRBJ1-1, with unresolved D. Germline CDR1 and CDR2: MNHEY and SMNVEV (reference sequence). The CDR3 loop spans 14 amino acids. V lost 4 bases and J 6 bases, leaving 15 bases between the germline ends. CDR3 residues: CASSSGLAVAEAFF. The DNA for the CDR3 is TGTGCCAGCAGTTCCGGGCTCGCGGTCGCTGAAGCTTTCTTT.

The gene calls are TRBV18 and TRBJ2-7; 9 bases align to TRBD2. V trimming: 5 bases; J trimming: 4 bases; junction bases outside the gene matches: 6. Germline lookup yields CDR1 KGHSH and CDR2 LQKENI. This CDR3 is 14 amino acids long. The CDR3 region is CASSSSSGNYEQYF. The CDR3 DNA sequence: TGTGCCAGCTCATCTTCTAGCGGGAATTACGAGCAGTACTTC.

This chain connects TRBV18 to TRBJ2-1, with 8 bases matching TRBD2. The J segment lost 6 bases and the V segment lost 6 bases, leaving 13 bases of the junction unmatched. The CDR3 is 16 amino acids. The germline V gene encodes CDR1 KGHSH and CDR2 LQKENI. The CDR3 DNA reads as TGTGCCAGCTCCCCGTCGGCGGGAGGAGGAAGCAATGAGCAGTTCTTC. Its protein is CASSPSAGGGSNEQFF.

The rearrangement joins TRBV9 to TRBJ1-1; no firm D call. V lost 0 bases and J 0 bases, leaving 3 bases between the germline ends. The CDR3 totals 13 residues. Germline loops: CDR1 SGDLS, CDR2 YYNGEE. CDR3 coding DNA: TGTGCCAGCAGCGTAGACTTGAACACTGAAGCTTTCTTT. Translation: CASSVDLNTEAFF.

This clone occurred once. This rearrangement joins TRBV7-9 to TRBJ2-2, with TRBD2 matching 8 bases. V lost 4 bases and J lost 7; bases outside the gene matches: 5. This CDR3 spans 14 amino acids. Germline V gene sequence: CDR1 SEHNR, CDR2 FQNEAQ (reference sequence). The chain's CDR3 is CASSSGLGRGELFF. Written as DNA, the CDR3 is TGTGCCAGCAGCTCGGGACTAGGTCGCGGGGAGCTGTTTTTT.

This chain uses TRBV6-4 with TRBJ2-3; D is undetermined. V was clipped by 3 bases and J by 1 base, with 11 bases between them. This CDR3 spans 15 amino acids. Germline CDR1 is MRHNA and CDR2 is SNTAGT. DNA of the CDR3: TGTGCCAGCAGTGAGGAAATTGAGGGCACAGATACGCAGTATTTT. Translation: CASSEEIEGTDTQYF.

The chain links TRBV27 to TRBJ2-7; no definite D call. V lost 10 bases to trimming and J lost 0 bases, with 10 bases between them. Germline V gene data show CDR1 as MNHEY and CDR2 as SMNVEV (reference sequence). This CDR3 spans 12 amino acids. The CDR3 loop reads CAIYLPSYEQYF. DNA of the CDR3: TGTGCCATCTACCTCCCCTCCTACGAGCAGTACTTC.

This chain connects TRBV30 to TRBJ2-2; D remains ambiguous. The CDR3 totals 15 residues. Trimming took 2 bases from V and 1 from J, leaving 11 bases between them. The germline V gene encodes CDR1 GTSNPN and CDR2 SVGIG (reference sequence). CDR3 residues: CAWSTPEVNTGELFF. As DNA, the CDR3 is TGTGCCTGGAGTACCCCCGAGGTGAACACCGGGGAGCTGTTTTTT. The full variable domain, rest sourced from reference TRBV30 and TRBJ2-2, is SQTIHQWPATLVQPVGSPLSLECTVEGTSNPNLYWYRQAAGRGLQLLFYSVGIGQISSEVPQNLSASRPQDRQFILSSKKLLLSDSGFYLCAWSTPEVNTGELFFGEGSRLTVL.

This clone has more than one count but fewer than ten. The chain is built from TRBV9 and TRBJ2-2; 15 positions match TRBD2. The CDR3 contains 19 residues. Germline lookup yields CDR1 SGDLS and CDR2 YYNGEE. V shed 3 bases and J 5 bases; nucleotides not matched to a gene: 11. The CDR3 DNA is TGTGCCAGCAGCGCCACATGGGGACTAGCGGGAGGACGAACCGGGGAGCTGTTTTTT. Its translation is CASSATWGLAGGRTGELFF.

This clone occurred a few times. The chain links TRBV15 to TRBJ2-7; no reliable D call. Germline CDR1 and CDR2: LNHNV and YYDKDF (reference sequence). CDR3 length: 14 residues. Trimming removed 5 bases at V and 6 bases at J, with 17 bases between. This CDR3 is CATSDGQEPSEQYF. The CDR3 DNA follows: TGTGCCACCAGCGATGGTCAGGAGCCTTCCGAGCAGTACTTC.

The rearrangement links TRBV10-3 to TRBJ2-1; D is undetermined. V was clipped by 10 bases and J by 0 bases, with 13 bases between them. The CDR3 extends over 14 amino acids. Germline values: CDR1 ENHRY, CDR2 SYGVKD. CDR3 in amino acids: CATKNVGSYNEQFF. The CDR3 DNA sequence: TGTGCCACCAAAAACGTAGGCTCCTACAATGAGCAGTTCTTC.